These 14 T cell receptor beta chains were sequenced from one sample in a study of beta chain features in type 1 diabetes. What was sequenced were expressed TCRB transcripts, since all of the isolated RNA had been reverse transcribed. The repertoire was sequenced with immunoSEQ multiplex PCR; TCRdb's copy has only in-frame clones and lacks some. The table lists about half a million clones, 30% of them singletons. Sequencing used naive CD4+ T cells from blood. The receptors shown here come from a man younger than 35 in good health.

In its sample, this clone was seen a few times. The rearrangement links TRBV7-2 to TRBJ1-5; D gene unclear. CDR3 length: 15 amino acids. Germline loops: CDR1 SGHTA, CDR2 FQGNSA. Trimming took off 5 bases at V and 4 bases at J, with 15 bases between the two ends. The CDR3 loop reads CASSPTRGLNQPQHF. The CDR3 coding sequence is TGTGCCAGCAGCCCAACGAGAGGGCTTAATCAGCCCCAGCATTTT.

The V and J genes are TRBV28 and TRBJ2-3; D uncertain. The CDR3 totals 12 residues. The ends were cut back, 5 bases at V and 4 bases at J, with 7 bases in the middle. CDR1 and CDR2 (germline): MDHEN, SYDVKM. This CDR3 is CASSELSDTQYF. The DNA of the CDR3 is TGTGCCAGCAGTGAACTTTCAGATACGCAGTATTTT.

This clone has more than one count but fewer than ten. This chain uses TRBV20-1 with TRBJ2-1; 7 nucleotides align to TRBD2. Germline V gene lookup returns CDR1 DFQATT and CDR2 SNEGSKA (reference sequence). CDR3 length: 11 amino acids. V shed 5 bases and J 7 bases; nucleotides not matched to a gene: 2. The CDR3 loop is CSASRENEQFF. CDR3 nucleotides: TGCAGTGCTTCGCGGGAGAATGAGCAGTTCTTC.

The chain employs TRBV29-1 and TRBJ2-5; the D is unclear. V was clipped by 7 bases and J by 5 bases, with 14 bases between them. The CDR3 is 12 residues long. Germline assignment: CDR1 SQVTM and CDR2 ANQGSEA. CDR3 sequence: CSGSNPGETQYF. The DNA of the CDR3 is TGCAGCGGCTCCAACCCCGGGGAGACCCAGTACTTC.

The rearrangement uses TRBV9 and TRBJ2-7; D uncertain. CDR3 length: 15 amino acids. V shed 3 bases and J shed 3 bases, with 16 bases lying between them. CDR1 is SGDLS and CDR2 is YYNGEE in the germline V gene. The CDR3, as DNA: TGTGCCAGCAGCGCAGACTTCGCTCCCAACTACGAGCAGTACTTC. It encodes CASSADFAPNYEQYF.

The rearrangement links TRBV28 to TRBJ2-5; D not resolved. Germline CDR1 reads MDHEN; CDR2 reads SYDVKM. The CDR3 loop spans 11 amino acids. The V end lost 3 bases, the J end lost 7 bases, and 6 bases lay between the germline ends. This chain's CDR3 is CASSFGMTQYF. The CDR3 DNA sequence: TGTGCCAGCAGTTTCGGAATGACCCAGTACTTC.

The rearrangement links TRBV9 to TRBJ2-3; 8 bases fit TRBD2. The germline CDR1 and CDR2 sequences are SGDLS and YYNGEE. The ends lost 5 bases at V and 6 bases at J; junction bases unmatched: 8. CDR3 length equals 14 residues. This chain's CDR3 is CASSFGTRGDTQYF. CDR3 nucleotide sequence: TGTGCCAGCAGTTTTGGGACTAGAGGCGATACGCAGTATTTT.

This clone was seen only a few times. This rearrangement joins TRBV6-1 to TRBJ2-3; 11 nucleotides agree with TRBD2. The junction had 2 bases not matched to a gene; V was cut back by 2 bases and J by 4 bases. The germline gives CDR1 MNHNS, CDR2 SASEGT. The CDR3 is 15 amino acids. Here the CDR3 reads CASSELAGGPDTQYF. In DNA form, the CDR3 reads TGTGCCAGCAGTGAACTAGCGGGAGGACCAGATACGCAGTATTTT.

In its sample, this clone was seen once. CDR3 protein: CASSRGTSGREEQYF. The CDR3 region has the DNA TGTGCCAGCAGCAGAGGGACTAGCGGGAGAGAAGAGCAGTACTTC. The gene calls are TRBV7-9 and TRBJ2-7; 14 bases match TRBD2. This CDR3 is 15 amino acids long. CDR1 and CDR2 (germline): SEHNR, FQNEAQ (reference sequence). V lost 5 bases and J lost 7; bases outside the gene matches: 7.

The gene calls are TRBV18 and TRBJ2-4; D is uncertain. This CDR3 comprises 15 residues. CDR1 and CDR2 from the germline V gene are KGHSH and LQKENI. V gave up 6 bases and J gave up 6 bases, with 18 bases separating them. CDR3 in DNA: TGTGCCAGCTCGGATCGAGCCACTCCGGGAAACATTCAGTACTTC. Translated: CASSDRATPGNIQYF.

Worth noting for this clone: In the same sample, other DNA sequences code for this CDR3. The chain combines TRBV29-1 with TRBJ2-5; possibly TRBD2 for D (5 bases). This CDR3 has 12 amino acids. With 2 bases removed from V and 4 bases from J, the gap between germline ends came to 8 bases. Germline V gene data show CDR1 as SQVTM and CDR2 as ANQGSEA. For the CDR3, the DNA is TGCAGCGTTGAAAGTGGAGGAGAGACCCAGTACTTC. Protein product: CSVESGGETQYF.

The V call is TRBV15, the J call TRBJ2-5; D remains unclear. V was clipped by 3 bases and J by 1 base, with 9 bases between them. There are 14 residues in the CDR3. Germline CDR1 LNHNV, CDR2 YYDKDF (reference sequence). CDR3 coding DNA: TGTGCCACCAGCAGCCTAGAACTCCAAGAGACCCAGTACTTC. Its translation: CATSSLELQETQYF.

This clone came up a few times. The V gene is TRBV11-2, the J gene TRBJ2-7; D call uncertain. The CDR3 is made up of 15 amino acids. The V gene's germline CDR1 is SGHAT and CDR2 FQNNGV. V shed 0 bases and J shed 2 bases, with 11 bases lying between them. DNA of the CDR3: TGTGCCAGCAGCTTAGAGGACGGATTAACCTACGAGCAGTACTTC. Translating it yields CASSLEDGLTYEQYF.

This chain joins TRBV29-1 and TRBJ1-4, with D unclear. This CDR3 contains 10 residues. The germline V gene encodes CDR1 SQVTM and CDR2 ANQGSEA. With 7 bases removed from V and 7 bases from J, the gap between germline ends came to 7 bases. The CDR3 region is CSAGVEKLFF. DNA of the CDR3: TGCAGCGCTGGGGTTGAAAAACTGTTTTTT.